The subject of this entry is one TCR beta chain. TCRdb's table, derived via immunoSEQ multiplex PCR, lists solely in-frame clones and lacks some. Among millions of clones listed, over 85% were seen once. The source of the sample is a study of shared clonotypes between healthy human individuals. The germline CDR1 and CDR2 sequences are SGHDT and YYEEEE. V was pared by 6 bases and J by 0 bases, with 8 bases of the junction left unmatched. The CDR3 totals 15 residues. The sequence derives from a man between 18 and 35 years old in good health. V and J are TRBV5-6 and TRBJ2-7; 8 bases fit TRBD2. Material for sequencing was naive CD4+ T cells sorted from blood. As for subset: CD45RA+ positively selected. This CDR3 is CASTTTGLASYEQYF. The CDR3 DNA reads as TGTGCCAGCACCACCACCGGACTAGCCTCCTACGAGCAGTACTTC.